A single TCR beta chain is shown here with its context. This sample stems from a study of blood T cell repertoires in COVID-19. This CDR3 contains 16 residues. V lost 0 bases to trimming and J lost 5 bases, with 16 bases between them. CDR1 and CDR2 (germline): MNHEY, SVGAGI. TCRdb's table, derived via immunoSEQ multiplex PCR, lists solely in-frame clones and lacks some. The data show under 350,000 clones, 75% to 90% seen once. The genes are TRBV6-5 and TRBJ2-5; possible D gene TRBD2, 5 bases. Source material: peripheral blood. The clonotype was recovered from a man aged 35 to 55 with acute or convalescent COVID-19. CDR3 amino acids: CASSYSKRRVRETQYF. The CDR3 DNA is TGTGCCAGCAGTTACTCGAAGAGGCGGGTTCGGGAGACCCAGTACTTC.